Presented here are 9 T cell receptor beta chains from one specimen sequenced in a study of blood T cell repertoires in COVID-19. The data were produced by immunoSEQ multiplex PCR, yet TCRdb's version contains in-frame clones alone and is incomplete. The sample consists of some 71,000 clones, approximately 90% of them appearing once. The sample was peripheral blood. Receptors originate from a man younger than 40 with acute or convalescent COVID-19.

The chain carries TRBV18 and TRBJ2-2; 8 bases match TRBD2. Looked up from germline, CDR1 is KGHSH and CDR2 is LQKENI. This CDR3 has 15 amino acids. With V trimmed by 8 bases and J by 1 base, 6 bases remained unmatched. This CDR3 reads CASDGTSGNTGELFF. In DNA, the CDR3 is TGTGCCAGCGACGGGACTAGTGGGAACACCGGGGAGCTGTTTTTT.

The genes are TRBV14 and TRBJ1-2; TRBD1 is a possible D gene (6 bases). The germline V gene encodes CDR1 SGHDN and CDR2 FVKESK. The CDR3 covers 14 residues. Trimming left V 4 bases short and J 0 bases short, with 9 bases between. The chain's CDR3 is CASSRWTANYGYTF. DNA for the CDR3: TGTGCCAGCAGCCGATGGACAGCTAACTATGGCTACACCTTC.

This chain joins TRBV4-1 and TRBJ1-4; no firm D call. Germline V gene lookup returns CDR1 MGHRA and CDR2 YSYEKL. This CDR3 is built from 16 residues. V was cut by 4 bases and J by 10 bases, with 22 bases left in between. In DNA, the CDR3 is TGCGCCAGCAGCCTTCAACCCGGCGGGGTAGCGGGAAAACTGTTTTTT. This codes for CASSLQPGGVAGKLFF.

The chain uses TRBV5-1 and TRBJ1-6, with unresolved D. CDR1 is SGHRS, CDR2 YFSETQ, per germline. This CDR3 is built from 14 residues. V lost 4 bases to trimming and J lost 6 bases, with 11 bases between them. The CDR3 here is CASSHTDGNSPLHF. The CDR3 coding sequence is TGCGCCAGCAGCCACACAGATGGTAATTCACCCCTCCACTTT. The full variable domain, in which reference TRBV5-1 and TRBJ1-6 provide the parts outside the CDR3, is KAGVTQTPRYLIKTRGQQVTLSCSPISGHRSVSWYQQTPGQGLQFLFEYFSETQRNKGNFPGRFSGRQFSNSRSEMNVSTLELGDSALYLCASSHTDGNSPLHFGNGTRLTVT.

The rearrangement links TRBV27 to TRBJ1-6, with 9 bases aligning to TRBD1. The germline gives CDR1 MNHEY, CDR2 SMNVEV (reference sequence). The CDR3 sequence is 17 residues long. V shed 1 base, J shed 5 bases, and the junction held 6 bases outside the gene matches. The CDR3 region has the DNA TGTGCCAGCAGTTTATACGGACAGGGGATTAATAATTCACCCCTCCACTTT. Translated, it gives CASSLYGQGINNSPLHF.

The chain has TRBV7-9 and TRBJ1-5, with D perhaps TRBD1 (6 bases). V was trimmed by 2 bases and J by 10 bases, leaving 18 bases between them. This CDR3 spans 15 amino acids. Looked up from germline, CDR1 is SEHNR and CDR2 is FQNEAQ (reference sequence). The CDR3 nucleotides are TGTGCCAGCAGCTTAAAGGGGGTCAGGGAAACACCCCAGCATTTT. Translated: CASSLKGVRETPQHF.

The gene calls are TRBV10-1 and TRBJ2-2; possible D gene TRBD2, 6 bases. The V end was cut by 4 bases, the J end by 4 bases, with 13 bases between. The CDR3 sequence is 15 residues long. Germline V CDR1 and CDR2: WNHNN, SYGVQD (reference sequence). CDR3 in amino acids: CASSGDSSGTGELFF. The CDR3 DNA follows: TGCGCCAGCAGTGGGGACTCCAGCGGCACCGGGGAGCTGTTTTTT.

The V call is TRBV9, the J call TRBJ1-1; D gene ambiguous. Germline CDR1 SGDLS, CDR2 YYNGEE. The CDR3 consists of 13 residues. V lost 3 bases and J lost 0, with 6 bases in between. CDR3 protein: CASSATLNTEAFF. The DNA of the CDR3 is TGTGCCAGCAGCGCCACACTGAACACTGAAGCTTTCTTT.

The gene calls are TRBV18 and TRBJ2-1; D is unclear. CDR1 KGHSH and CDR2 LQKENI come from the germline V gene. This CDR3 contains 13 residues. V was shortened by 3 bases and J by 7 bases, with 10 bases between the two germline ends. In nucleotides, the CDR3 is TGTGCCAGCTCACCGGCCCCCGGGAATGAGCAGTTCTTC. This encodes CASSPAPGNEQFF. Looking up the rest from reference TRBV18 and TRBJ2-1 gives the full variable domain: NAGVMQNPRHLVRRRGQEARLRCSPMKGHSHVYWYRQLPEEGLKFMVYLQKENIIDESGMPKERFSAEFPKEGPSILRIQQVVRGDSAAYFCASSPAPGNEQFFGPGTRLTVL.